These 15 T cell receptor beta chains were sequenced from one sample in a study of T-cell memory formation after mild COVID-19 (dated by TCRdb to about 2021). Libraries were prepared through 5' RACE. This sample was sequenced with an Illumina NovaSeq 6000. The public sequencing data were trimmed at Q25 with fastp and processed into clonotypes with MiXCR by TCRdb, which kept only in-frame beta chains. Rows are combined by CDR3 protein, so each entry shows the most common genes and DNA. The sample profile shows 300,000 to 400,000 distinct CDR3 sequences; roughly an eighth of them were found once. About 20% of the sample is held by the ten biggest clonotypes. The sample taken for sequencing was PBMCs or a T cell subset sorted from them (not recorded which). The receptors stem from a man aged 18 to 30 who had mild COVID-19 (a few samples of this study predate the infection). The sample titles of this study are shuffled in the database, so cell type and time point are left out; the donor was told from shared clones.

This clonotype was seen repeatedly, ten times or more. The genes are TRBV6-5 and TRBJ2-2; no definite D call. The CDR3 length is 12 residues. CDR1 is MNHEY, CDR2 SVGAGI, per germline. V was pared by 0 bases and J by 5 bases, with 1 base between. The CDR3 DNA reads as TGTGCCAGCAGTTACTCGACCGGGGAGCTGTTTTTT. Amino acid sequence: CASSYSTGELFF.

The V and J genes are TRBV5-6 and TRBJ1-5; D is undetermined. The CDR3 consists of 14 residues. V was clipped by 4 bases and J by 0 bases, with 8 bases between them. From germline, CDR1 is SGHDT and CDR2 YYEEEE. The CDR3 sequence: CASSPRDSNQPQHF. The CDR3 DNA follows: TGTGCCAGCAGCCCTAGGGATAGCAATCAGCCCCAGCATTTT.

In its sample, this clonotype was seen many times. This chain connects TRBV7-2 to TRBJ2-5; D is uncertain. The CDR3 length is 14 residues. Germline V gives CDR1 SGHTA, CDR2 FQGNSA. Trimming cost V 5 bases and J 0 bases, with 10 bases left between them. The CDR3 nucleotides are TGTGCCAGCAGCCGAGAGACGTACCAAGAGACCCAGTACTTC. Its protein is CASSRETYQETQYF.

The genes are TRBV15 and TRBJ2-5; 9 positions agree with TRBD1. The CDR3 is made up of 15 amino acids. Germline CDR1 is LNHNV and CDR2 is YYDKDF (reference sequence). Unmatched junction bases numbered 5, after V lost 1 base and J lost 5 bases. Here the CDR3 DNA reads TGTGCCACCAGCAGAGTAGACAGGGGGGTCGAGACCCAGTACTTC. Translation gives CATSRVDRGVETQYF.

The V and J genes are TRBV20-1 and TRBJ1-1; TRBD1 might be the D (5 bases). The CDR3 has 13 residues. The germline CDR1 and CDR2 sequences are DFQATT and SNEGSKA (reference sequence). Trimming shortened V by 6 bases and J by 0 bases, and 11 bases separated the two germline ends. CDR3 residues: CSAGRGMNTEAFF. The DNA of the CDR3 is TGCAGTGCCGGAAGGGGAATGAACACTGAAGCTTTCTTT.

This clonotype was counted between two and nine times. This chain uses TRBV6-6 with TRBJ1-6; tentatively, D is TRBD1 (5 bases). CDR3 length: 15 amino acids. Germline assignment: CDR1 MNHNY and CDR2 SVGAGI (reference sequence). V lost 6 bases and J lost 8, with 17 bases in between. CDR3 protein: CASSPTGGMDSPLHF. The CDR3 DNA sequence: TGTGCCAGCAGCCCCACAGGCGGTATGGATTCACCCCTCCACTTT.

This sequence joins TRBV28 and TRBJ2-3; D is perhaps TRBD2 (7 bases). The V end was cut by 6 bases, the J end by 5 bases, with 12 bases between. The germline gives CDR1 MDHEN, CDR2 SYDVKM. This CDR3 region has 13 residues. The CDR3 region has the DNA TGTGCCAGCAGGGGGGGGCCTCAAGATACGCAGTATTTT. This translates into CASRGGPQDTQYF.

The chain uses TRBV5-1 and TRBJ2-3, with 7 bases aligning to TRBD1. Germline V gene data show CDR1 as SGHRS and CDR2 as YFSETQ. The V gene end was trimmed by 3 bases and the J gene end by 3 bases; junction bases not matched to a gene: 4. The CDR3 spans 14 residues. The CDR3 region is CASSSRGQTDTQYF. In DNA form, the CDR3 reads TGCGCCAGCAGCTCCCGGGGACAGACAGATACGCAGTATTTT.

This clonotype has just a few counts. The gene calls are TRBV9 and TRBJ1-6, with 7 bases that match TRBD1. The CDR3 has 15 residues. Losses at the gene ends were 3 bases for V and 7 bases for J; bases not matched to a gene: 7. Germline CDR1 SGDLS, CDR2 YYNGEE. The CDR3 spells CASSARDRLNSPLHF. CDR3 DNA: TGTGCCAGCAGCGCCCGGGACAGACTGAATTCACCCCTCCACTTT.

The rearrangement links TRBV20-1 to TRBJ1-2, with D possibly TRBD1 on 6 matching bases. CDR3 length equals 12 residues. Germline CDR1 DFQATT, CDR2 SNEGSKA (reference sequence). V was shortened by 2 bases and J by 7 bases, with 11 bases between the two germline ends. The CDR3 DNA reads as TGCAGTGCTAGACGAGGGGGATTTGGCTACACCTTC. Protein sequence: CSARRGGFGYTF.

V usage is TRBV28 and J usage is TRBJ2-7; D uncertain. Germline CDR1 is MDHEN and CDR2 is SYDVKM. CDR3 length: 16 amino acids. Trimming removed 8 bases from V and 0 bases from J, with 20 bases in between. CDR3 coding DNA: TGTGCCAGCCCCCCGGCCCAGGACCGGGCCTCCTACGAGCAGTACTTC. Its translation: CASPPAQDRASYEQYF.

This clonotype was seen more than once but under ten times. This chain connects TRBV2 to TRBJ2-3; D is possibly TRBD1 (6 bases). Germline assignment: CDR1 SNHLY and CDR2 FYNNEI. The CDR3 runs to 13 residues. V was clipped by 8 bases and J by 6 bases, with 15 bases between them. CDR3 in amino acids: CASGPGQGDTQYF. As DNA, the CDR3 is TGTGCCAGCGGCCCGGGGCAGGGGGATACGCAGTATTTT.

This clonotype was observed a handful of times. The CDR3 nucleotides read TGCGCCAGCAGCTTCGCGGGGAGGGAAGATACGCAGTATTTT. Its translation: CASSFAGREDTQYF. V and J are TRBV5-1 and TRBJ2-3, with TRBD2 matching over 7 bases. Germline-derived CDR1 and CDR2 are SGHRS and YFSETQ. The CDR3 is made up of 14 amino acids. The V and J ends lost 2 bases and 5 bases, in that order; junction bases with no gene match: 5.

The CDR3 coding sequence is TGTGCCGGATCCCCGGGGGGGCACAAAGAGACCCAGTACTTC. It is translated as CAGSPGGHKETQYF. The rearrangement uses TRBV6-2 or TRBV6-3 and TRBJ2-5; TRBD2 matches 8 bases. This CDR3 region has 14 residues. CDR1 and CDR2 (germline): MNHEY, SVGEGT. V dropped 11 bases and J dropped 3; count of bases not matched to a gene: 11.

The sample holds a few counts of this clonotype. The CDR3 DNA follows: TGTGCCAGCAGCTTTCGGGGCAATGACATTCAGTACTTC. It encodes CASSFRGNDIQYF. V is TRBV5-4 and J is TRBJ2-4; D may correspond to TRBD1 or TRBD2 (5 bases each). The V end lost 2 bases, the J end lost 8 bases, and 11 bases lay between the germline ends. CDR3 length: 13 residues. Germline CDR1 is SGHNT and CDR2 is YYREEE (reference sequence).